The source of this T cell receptor (beta chain) is a study of blood T cells in healthy people across ages. Points from the study as a whole: TCR beta diversity was tightly associated with the proportion of naive T cells.

A second PCR, run for about 7 to 12 cycles, used a sample-barcoded 5' primer plus a J-beta primer mix. TCRdb reprocessed the 5' RACE reads via MiXCR and lists one record per CDR3 protein. Altogether roughly 730,000 distinct CDR3 sequences are present, 56% being singletons, with the ten largest covering roughly 25%. This clonotype was observed a single time. Its antigen is not identified. Material for sequencing was blood. This receptor was identified in a middle-aged man in good health.

The CDR3 DNA reads as TGTGCCAGCAGCGACCCGGGACTAGCTCGGCCAGATACGCAGTATTTT. It specifies CASSDPGLARPDTQYF. V is TRBV6-6 and J is TRBJ2-3, with 9 bases aligning to TRBD2. Trimming at V came to 6 bases and at J to 4 bases, leaving 11 bases not matched to a gene. Germline assignment: CDR1 MNHNY and CDR2 SVGAGI (reference sequence). The CDR3 runs 16 residues.